Below, 5 T cell receptor beta chains from the same sample are listed, as sequenced in a study of regulatory T cells in long-lasting Graves disease. According to the study, TCR beta libraries were built with iRepertoire HTBI primers and CDR3-region Arm-PCR. One entry per CDR3 protein results from TCRdb running MiXCR on the multiplex PCR reads. The top ten hold 11% to 15% of the sample, which has 250,000 to 300,000 distinct CDR3 sequences, under 20% seen once. Time point meaning: newly diagnosed GD, antithyroid drugs for less than 3 months. From RNA extracted from PBMCs, the TCR library was made. This sample was also put to use in a study of T cells in Graves' hyperthyroidism and ophthalmopathy.

The specimen was peripheral blood mononuclear cells (PBMCs), collected at new diagnosis, from a patient treated with antithyroid drugs. The source of these receptors is a woman younger than 45 with Graves disease.

This clonotype was seen many times. The V call is TRBV4-2, the J call TRBJ2-3; D unclear. Germline V gene data show CDR1 as LGHNA and CDR2 as YNFKEQ. Trimming left V 0 bases short and J 0 bases short, with 7 bases between. CDR3 length equals 15 residues. CDR3 sequence reads: CASSQDWRSTDTQYF. For the CDR3, the DNA is TGTGCCAGCAGCCAAGACTGGCGGAGCACAGATACGCAGTATTTT.

There are many counts of this clonotype. The chain uses TRBV3-1 and TRBJ1-5, with D perhaps TRBD1 (6 bases). This CDR3 has 15 amino acids. The germline V gene encodes CDR1 LGHDT and CDR2 YNNKEL (reference sequence). Trimming removed 4 bases at V and 4 bases at J, with 14 bases between. The CDR3 loop reads CASSPLGGANQPQHF. The CDR3 DNA follows: TGTGCCAGCAGCCCCCTGGGGGGGGCGAATCAGCCCCAGCATTTT.

This clonotype was detected a few times. This chain joins TRBV19 and TRBJ1-1; tentatively, D is TRBD1 (5 bases). The CDR3 contains 15 residues. V dropped 7 bases and J dropped 5 bases, with 20 bases sitting between them. The germline CDR1 and CDR2 sequences are LNHDA and SQIVND (reference sequence). The CDR3 DNA sequence: TGTGCCAGTATCCCCATGGCAGGGCGGAGGACTGAAGCTTTCTTT. Amino acids: CASIPMAGRRTEAFF.

The sample holds many counts of this clonotype. V is TRBV10-3 and J is TRBJ2-7, with D possibly matching TRBD2 (5 bases). The CDR3 has 14 amino acids. The ends were cut back, 3 bases at V and 7 bases at J, with 16 bases in the middle. Germline V gene sequence: CDR1 ENHRY, CDR2 SYGVKD. For the CDR3, the DNA is TGTGCCATCAGTGAAACCGCTGGAAGGGAGGAGCAGTACTTC. As protein: CAISETAGREEQYF.

At least ten counts were recorded for this clonotype. The chain is built from TRBV5-1 and TRBJ1-4; 9 nucleotides line up with TRBD1. CDR1 and CDR2 from the germline V gene are SGHRS and YFSETQ. This CDR3 region has 16 residues. J lost 5 bases, V lost 4 bases, and 9 bases had no gene match. The CDR3 reads CASSVPTGGMNEKLFF. The CDR3 coding sequence is TGCGCCAGCAGCGTTCCAACAGGGGGCATGAATGAAAAACTGTTTTTT.